This T cell receptor (beta chain) derives from a study of blood T cell repertoires in COVID-19. Study as a whole: The origin of the acute and convalescent COVID-19 samples was the United States, Italy and Spain. Sources were T cells, B-cell-depleted T cells, or PBMCs; the material itself was cDNA or gDNA.

It was during active infection that Seattle patients were enrolled and then longitudinally followed. In the original processing: Estimation of nucleated cell counts was performed using reference gene primer amplification. Measured with immunoSEQ multiplex PCR; TCRdb has only the in-frame clones, and not every one. The V and J calls and the clone size are those of that table, but D and trimming were determined from the DNA. The data contain about 58,000 clones, more than 65% of them singletons. The V gene lost 5 bases and the J gene lost 10 bases, with 18 bases spanning the gap. Germline V lookup: CDR1 KGHSH, CDR2 LQKENI. The CDR3 spans 14 residues.

The V call is TRBV18, the J call TRBJ2-1, with a possible D match to TRBD2 (5 bases). Sequencing was carried out using peripheral blood. The sequence was obtained from an elderly man with COVID-19, enrolled during active disease. CDR3 residues: CASSFWTGNREQFF. The CDR3 DNA sequence: TGTGCCAGCTCATTTTGGACGGGGAACCGGGAGCAGTTCTTC.